This TCR beta chain was recorded in a study of cytomegalovirus exposure and HLA in healthy donors. Study-level findings and limits: Among TCR sequences, most were rare, though some public TCRs appeared in many donors. DRB1 showed the most TCR associations and HLA-C the fewest in a later analysis, as rates varied by HLA locus. Presence/absence comparisons presumed near-even sequencing depth among donors.

Researchers ran the PCR with 60 Vbeta and 13 Jbeta primers. Profiled with immunoSEQ multiplex PCR; TCRdb holds only in-frame clones, not every one. Of roughly 100,000 clones in the sample, around three fifths were seen once. As regards this clone: The target antigen is unknown.

The CDR3 sequence is 13 residues long. Germline CDR1 GTSNPN, CDR2 SVGIG (reference sequence). Trimming cost V 5 bases and J 5 bases, with 13 bases left between them. The receptor was isolated from a woman aged 45-60 years in good health and CMV-seropositive. The rearrangement uses TRBV30 and TRBJ1-5, with D perhaps matching TRBD1 (5 bases). The sample taken for sequencing was PBMCs. CDR3 loop: CAWGQGSHQPQHF. As DNA, the CDR3 is TGTGCCTGGGGTCAGGGTTCGCATCAGCCCCAGCATTTT.